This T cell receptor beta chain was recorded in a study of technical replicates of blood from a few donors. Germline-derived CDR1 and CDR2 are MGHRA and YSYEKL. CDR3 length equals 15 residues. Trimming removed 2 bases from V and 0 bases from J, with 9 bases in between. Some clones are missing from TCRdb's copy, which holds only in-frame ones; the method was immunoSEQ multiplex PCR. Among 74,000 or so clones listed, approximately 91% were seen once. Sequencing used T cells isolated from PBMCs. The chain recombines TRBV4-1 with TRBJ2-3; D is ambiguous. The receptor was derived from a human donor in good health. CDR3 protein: CASSQLAVSTDTQYF. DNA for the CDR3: TGCGCCAGCAGCCAATTAGCAGTTAGCACAGATACGCAGTATTTT.